This T cell receptor (beta chain) was sequenced in a study of T-cell memory formation after mild COVID-19. For the study at large: Largely donor-specific sequence clusters came from two donors. Study findings and constraints: What remained unconfirmed was the SARS-CoV-2 specificity of second-wave clones peaking on day 37.

Note on this clonotype: What it binds is not known. A much larger clone lies one base from this, so it may be a read error.

Looked up from germline, CDR1 is SGHDT and CDR2 is YYEEEE. The CDR3 totals 14 residues. cDNA libraries for TCR alpha and TCR beta, carrying sample barcodes and UMIs, came from 5'RACE with constant-segment primers. Each CDR3 protein gets one entry after TCRdb re-called the 5' RACE reads with MiXCR. The sample carries 15,000 or so distinct CDR3 sequences, about 21% recorded once. Sequenced sample: PBMCs or a T cell subset sorted from them (not recorded which). The V and J genes are TRBV5-6 and TRBJ2-7; D uncertain. The origin of this receptor is a man aged 18 to 35 who had mild COVID-19 (a few samples of this study predate the infection). Cell type and time point are not known. As DNA, the CDR3 is TGTGACAGCAGCTGTTGGGTCCGGTCCTACGAGCAGTACTTC. Protein sequence: CDSSCWVRSYEQYF.